The rows below give T cell receptor beta chains drawn from one sample of a study of T cell repertoires in cytomegalovirus infection. These receptors' targets are unknown. MiXCR was run by TCRdb on the reads, yielding one entry per CDR3 protein. This table has 340,000 or so distinct CDR3 sequences, roughly 25% appearing once. Here the sequenced sample was cultured PBMCs, taken from culture after CMV antigen stimulation. The receptors originated from a human donor in good health (CMV status not recorded). Some clones in this sample may be carry-over from other donors' samples. Each CDR3 is given with its conserved first and last residue. The order of the fields is J gene, clone size, D gene, V gene, CDR3 protein, CDR3 DNA. A D gene is named only where the DNA matches it firmly. Size values are once, few and many counts, or a class for expanded clones, and some rows have none.

TRBJ1-5 | few | NA | TRBV29-1 | CSVAENSNQPQHF | TGCAGCGTTGCGGAGAATAGCAATCAGCCCCAGCATTTT
TRBJ2-2 | few | TRBD2 | TRBV6-6 | CASSASSAGVNTGELFF | TGTGCCAGCAGCGCCAGTTCGGCGGGAGTGAACACCGGGGAGCTGTTTTTT
TRBJ2-2 | few | NA | TRBV12-5 | CASGLVLGSSTGELFF | TGTGCTAGTGGTTTGGTACTAGGCTCATCCACCGGGGAGCTGTTTTTT
TRBJ1-3 | NA | NA | TRBV28 | CASSLSALRNTIYF | TGTGCCAGCAGTTTATCGGCCCTACGAAACACCATATATTTT
TRBJ1-2 | few | NA | TRBV7-2 | CASSSGLQINYGYTF | TGTGCCAGCAGCTCCGGCCTACAGATAAACTATGGCTACACCTTC
TRBJ2-5 | NA | NA | TRBV5-7 | CASSLIWQETQYF | TGTGCCAGCAGCTTGATATGGCAAGAGACCCAGTACTTC
TRBJ1-5 | NA | TRBD1 | TRBV12-3/TRBV12-4 | CASSPRQGPNQPQHF | TGTGCCAGCAGCCCTAGACAGGGGCCCAATCAGCCCCAGCATTTT
TRBJ1-5 | NA | NA | TRBV28 | CASSQSGLLSNQPQHF | TGTGCCAGCAGTCAATCCGGGCTCCTGAGCAATCAGCCCCAGCATTTT
TRBJ2-7 | NA | NA | TRBV6-5 | CASSFRETYEQYF | TGTGCCAGCAGTTTTCGGGAGACCTACGAGCAGTACTTC
TRBJ2-6 | NA | NA | TRBV9 | CASSPHRGSGANVLTF | TGTGCCAGCAGCCCCCATAGGGGGTCTGGGGCCAACGTCCTGACTTTC
TRBJ2-5 | many | TRBD1 | TRBV7-9 | CASSRTGQETQYF | TGTGCCAGCAGCCGGACAGGGCAAGAGACCCAGTACTTC
TRBJ2-5 | many | NA | TRBV7-2 | CASSSNTGRLQETQYF | TGTGCCAGCAGCTCAAATACAGGACGGCTACAAGAGACCCAGTACTTC
TRBJ2-5 | NA | NA | TRBV29-1 | CSVHLVTQYF | TGCAGCGTACATTTAGTGACCCAGTACTTC
TRBJ1-1 | NA | NA | TRBV6-2/TRBV6-3 | CASLRTARVMNTEAFF | TGTGCCAGCCTTAGGACAGCACGAGTTATGAACACTGAAGCTTTCTTT
TRBJ1-2 | NA | NA | TRBV7-8 | CASSLVTNGYTF | TGTGCCAGCAGCTTAGTCACGAATGGCTACACCTTC
TRBJ2-1 | few | NA | TRBV7-8 | CASSLAQYGSGRSYNEQFF | TGTGCCAGCAGCTTAGCGCAGTATGGTAGCGGACGCTCCTACAATGAGCAGTTCTTC
TRBJ2-7 | few | NA | TRBV6-2/TRBV6-3 | CASSYSGRVIIYEQYF | TGTGCCAGCAGTTACTCCGGCAGGGTCATAATCTACGAGCAGTACTTC
TRBJ2-7 | NA | TRBD2 | TRBV19 | CASSHSSGGSYEQYF | TGTGCCAGTAGTCATTCCAGCGGGGGTTCTTACGAGCAGTACTTC
TRBJ1-1 | NA | TRBD1 | TRBV5-4 | CASSLYPGGTNTEAFF | TGTGCCAGCAGCTTGTATCCAGGGGGCACGAACACTGAAGCTTTCTTT
TRBJ2-1 | NA | NA | TRBV24-1 | CATRRTKTGEQFF | TGTGCCACCAGAAGGACGAAAACGGGTGAGCAGTTCTTC
TRBJ2-1 | many | NA | TRBV6-2/TRBV6-3 | CASRRYNEQFF | TGTGCCAGTCGAAGGTACAATGAGCAGTTCTTC
TRBJ2-5 | many | NA | TRBV6-6 | CASSFHAPTETQYF | TGTGCCAGCAGTTTCCACGCCCCCACAGAGACCCAGTACTTC
TRBJ2-5 | NA | TRBD2 | TRBV5-3 | CASSLRLAGGGETQYF | TGTGCCAGCAGCTTGAGACTAGCGGGAGGAGGCGAGACCCAGTACTTC
TRBJ2-1 | few | NA | TRBV7-2 | CASSPTERGNEQFF | TGTGCCAGCAGCCCCACAGAGAGGGGGAATGAGCAGTTCTTC
TRBJ2-3 | NA | NA | TRBV10-3 | CAISSVPAGTDTQYF | TGTGCCATCAGTTCGGTCCCGGCCGGCACAGATACGCAGTATTTT
TRBJ2-1 | few | NA | TRBV2 | CASSVSYEQFF | TGTGCCAGCAGCGTTAGCTACGAGCAGTTCTTC
TRBJ2-3 | few | TRBD2 | TRBV7-9 | CASSPAAGRYF | TGTGCCAGCAGCCCGGCAGCGGGACGGTATTTT
TRBJ1-4 | NA | TRBD1 | TRBV20-1 | CSAREDRGPNEKLFF | TGCAGTGCTAGGGAAGACAGGGGACCTAATGAAAAACTGTTTTTT
TRBJ1-1 | NA | NA | TRBV29-1 | CSTQEGGTEAFF | TGCAGCACCCAAGAGGGGGGGACTGAAGCTTTCTTT
TRBJ1-2 | few | NA | TRBV9 | CASNKPDSPGGYTF | TGTGCCAGCAACAAACCAGACAGTCCGGGTGGCTACACCTTC
TRBJ2-2 | NA | TRBD1 | TRBV19 | CASTRQGTYTGELFF | TGTGCCAGTACCAGACAGGGAACTTACACCGGGGAGCTGTTTTTT
TRBJ1-3 | NA | TRBD1 | TRBV11-2 | CASSLDRVGGNTIYF | TGTGCCAGCAGCCTTGACAGGGTCGGCGGAAACACCATATATTTT
TRBJ1-3 | NA | NA | TRBV14 | CASSQVPAGGTGNTIYF | TGTGCCAGCAGCCAAGTACCGGCCGGGGGAACTGGAAACACCATATATTTT
TRBJ1-1 | few | TRBD1 | TRBV4-1 | CASSRLDRGQGTEAFF | TGCGCCAGCAGCCGACTAGACAGGGGGCAAGGCACTGAAGCTTTCTTT
TRBJ1-5 | few | NA | TRBV19 | CASSFIGAGNQPQHF | TGTGCCAGTAGTTTTATAGGGGCCGGCAATCAGCCCCAGCATTTT
TRBJ1-5 | NA | NA | TRBV12-3/TRBV12-4 | CASRWGYGQPQHF | TGTGCCAGCAGGTGGGGGTATGGTCAGCCCCAGCATTTT